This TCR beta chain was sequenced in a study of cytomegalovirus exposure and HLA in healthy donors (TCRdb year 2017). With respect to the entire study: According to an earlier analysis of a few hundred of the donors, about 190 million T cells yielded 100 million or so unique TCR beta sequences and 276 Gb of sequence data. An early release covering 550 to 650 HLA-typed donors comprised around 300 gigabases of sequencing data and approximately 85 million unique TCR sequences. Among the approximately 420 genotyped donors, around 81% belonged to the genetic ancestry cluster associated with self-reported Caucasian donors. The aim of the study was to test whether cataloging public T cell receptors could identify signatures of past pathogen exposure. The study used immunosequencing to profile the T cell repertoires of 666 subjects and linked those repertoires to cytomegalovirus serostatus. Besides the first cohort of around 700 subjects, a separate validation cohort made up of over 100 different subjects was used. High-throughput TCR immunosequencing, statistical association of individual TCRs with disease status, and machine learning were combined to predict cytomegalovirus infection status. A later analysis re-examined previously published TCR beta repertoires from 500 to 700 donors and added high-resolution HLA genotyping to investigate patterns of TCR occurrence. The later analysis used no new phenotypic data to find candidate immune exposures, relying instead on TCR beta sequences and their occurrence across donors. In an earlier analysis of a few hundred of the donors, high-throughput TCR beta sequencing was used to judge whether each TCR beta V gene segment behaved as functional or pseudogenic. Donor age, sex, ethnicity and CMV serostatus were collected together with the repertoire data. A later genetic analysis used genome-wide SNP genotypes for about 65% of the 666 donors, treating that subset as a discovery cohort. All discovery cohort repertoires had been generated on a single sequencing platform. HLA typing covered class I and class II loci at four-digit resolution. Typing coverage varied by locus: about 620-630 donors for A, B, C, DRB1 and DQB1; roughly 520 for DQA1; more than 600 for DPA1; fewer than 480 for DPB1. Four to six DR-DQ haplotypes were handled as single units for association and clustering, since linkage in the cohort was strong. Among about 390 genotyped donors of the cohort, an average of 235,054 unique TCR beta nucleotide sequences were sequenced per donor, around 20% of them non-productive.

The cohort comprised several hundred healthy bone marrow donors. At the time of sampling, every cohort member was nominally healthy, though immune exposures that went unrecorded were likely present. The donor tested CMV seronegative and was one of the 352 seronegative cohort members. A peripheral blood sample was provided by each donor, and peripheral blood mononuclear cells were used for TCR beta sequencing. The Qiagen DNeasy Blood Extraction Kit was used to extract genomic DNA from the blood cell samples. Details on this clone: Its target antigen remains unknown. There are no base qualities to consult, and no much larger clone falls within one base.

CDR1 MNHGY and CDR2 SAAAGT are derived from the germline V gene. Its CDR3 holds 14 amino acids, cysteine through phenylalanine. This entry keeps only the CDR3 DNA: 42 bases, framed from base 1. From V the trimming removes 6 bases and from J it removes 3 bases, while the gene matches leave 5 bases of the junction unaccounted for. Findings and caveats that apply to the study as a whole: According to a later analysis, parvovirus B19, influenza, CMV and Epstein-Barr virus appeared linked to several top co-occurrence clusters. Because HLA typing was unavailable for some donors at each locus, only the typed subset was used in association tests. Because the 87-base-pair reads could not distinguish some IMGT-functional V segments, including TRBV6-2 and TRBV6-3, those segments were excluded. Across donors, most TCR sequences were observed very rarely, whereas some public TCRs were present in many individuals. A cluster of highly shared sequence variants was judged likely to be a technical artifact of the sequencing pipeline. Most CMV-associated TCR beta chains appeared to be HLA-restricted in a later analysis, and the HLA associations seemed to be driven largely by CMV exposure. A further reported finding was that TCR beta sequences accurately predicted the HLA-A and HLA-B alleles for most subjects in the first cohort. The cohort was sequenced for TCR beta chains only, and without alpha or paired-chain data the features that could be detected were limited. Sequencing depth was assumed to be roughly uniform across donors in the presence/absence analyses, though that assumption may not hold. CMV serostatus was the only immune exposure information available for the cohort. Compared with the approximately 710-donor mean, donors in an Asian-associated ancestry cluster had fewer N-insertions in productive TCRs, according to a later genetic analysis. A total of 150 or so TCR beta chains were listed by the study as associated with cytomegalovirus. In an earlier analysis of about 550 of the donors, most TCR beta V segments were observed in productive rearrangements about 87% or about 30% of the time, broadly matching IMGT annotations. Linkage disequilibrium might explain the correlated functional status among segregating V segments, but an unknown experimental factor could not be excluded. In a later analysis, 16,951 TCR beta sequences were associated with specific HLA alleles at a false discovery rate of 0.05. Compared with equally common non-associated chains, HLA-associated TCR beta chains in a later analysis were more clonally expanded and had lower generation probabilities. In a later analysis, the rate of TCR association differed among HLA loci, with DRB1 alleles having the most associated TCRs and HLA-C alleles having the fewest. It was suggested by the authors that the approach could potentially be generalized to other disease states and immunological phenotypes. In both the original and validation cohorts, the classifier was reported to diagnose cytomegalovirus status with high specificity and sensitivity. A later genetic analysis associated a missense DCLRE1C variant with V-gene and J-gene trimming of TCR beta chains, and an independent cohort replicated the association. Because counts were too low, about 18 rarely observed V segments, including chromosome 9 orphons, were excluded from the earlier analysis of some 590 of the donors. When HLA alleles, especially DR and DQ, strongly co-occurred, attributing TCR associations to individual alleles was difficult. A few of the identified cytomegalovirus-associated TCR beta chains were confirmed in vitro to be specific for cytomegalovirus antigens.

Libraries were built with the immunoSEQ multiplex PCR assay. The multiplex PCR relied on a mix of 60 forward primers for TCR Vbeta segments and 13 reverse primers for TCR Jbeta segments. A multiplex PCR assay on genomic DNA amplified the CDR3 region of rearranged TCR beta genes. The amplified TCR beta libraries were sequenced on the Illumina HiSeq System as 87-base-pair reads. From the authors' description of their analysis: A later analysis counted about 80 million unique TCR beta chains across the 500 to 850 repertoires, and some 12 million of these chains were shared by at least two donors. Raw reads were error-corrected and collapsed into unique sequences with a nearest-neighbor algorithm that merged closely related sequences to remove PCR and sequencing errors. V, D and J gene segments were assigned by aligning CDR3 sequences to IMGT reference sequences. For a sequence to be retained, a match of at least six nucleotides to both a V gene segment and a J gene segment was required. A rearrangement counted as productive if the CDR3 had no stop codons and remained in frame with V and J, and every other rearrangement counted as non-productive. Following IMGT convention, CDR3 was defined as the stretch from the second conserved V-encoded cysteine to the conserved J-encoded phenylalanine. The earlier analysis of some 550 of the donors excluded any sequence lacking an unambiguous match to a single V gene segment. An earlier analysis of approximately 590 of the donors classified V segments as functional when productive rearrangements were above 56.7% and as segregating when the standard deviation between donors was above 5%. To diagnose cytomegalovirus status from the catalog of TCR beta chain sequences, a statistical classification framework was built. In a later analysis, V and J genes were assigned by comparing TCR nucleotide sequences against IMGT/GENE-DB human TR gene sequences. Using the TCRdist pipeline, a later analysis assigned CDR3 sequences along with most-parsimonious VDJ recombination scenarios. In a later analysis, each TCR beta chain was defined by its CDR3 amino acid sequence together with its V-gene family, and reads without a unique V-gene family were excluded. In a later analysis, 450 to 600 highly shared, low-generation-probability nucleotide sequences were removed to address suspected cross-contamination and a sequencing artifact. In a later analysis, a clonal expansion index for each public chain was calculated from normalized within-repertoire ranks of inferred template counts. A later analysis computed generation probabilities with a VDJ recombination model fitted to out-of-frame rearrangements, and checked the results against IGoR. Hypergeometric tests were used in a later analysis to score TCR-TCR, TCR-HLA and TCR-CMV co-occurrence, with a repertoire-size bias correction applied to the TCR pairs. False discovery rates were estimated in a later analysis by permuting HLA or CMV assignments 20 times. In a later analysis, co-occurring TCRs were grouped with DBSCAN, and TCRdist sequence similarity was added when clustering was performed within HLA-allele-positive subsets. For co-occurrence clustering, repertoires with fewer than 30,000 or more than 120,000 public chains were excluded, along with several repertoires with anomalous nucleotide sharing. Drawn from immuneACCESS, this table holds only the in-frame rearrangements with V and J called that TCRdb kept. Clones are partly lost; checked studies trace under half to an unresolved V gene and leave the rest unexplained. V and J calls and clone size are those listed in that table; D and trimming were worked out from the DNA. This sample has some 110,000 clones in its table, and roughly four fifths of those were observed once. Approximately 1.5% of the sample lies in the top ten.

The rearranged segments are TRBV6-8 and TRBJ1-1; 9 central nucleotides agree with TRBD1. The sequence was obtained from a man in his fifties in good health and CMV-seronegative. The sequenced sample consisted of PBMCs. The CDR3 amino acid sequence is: CASRRRDRDTEAFF. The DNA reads TGTGCCAGCAGACGCCGGGACAGGGACACTGAAGCTTTCTTT.